This TCR beta chain is from a study of CD8+ T cells in alopecia areata. At the level of the study: Treated patients were dosed with oral tofacitinib, taking 5 to 10 mg twice daily. Treatment with tofacitinib (6 to 18 months) was followed by 6 months off drug. Findings and caveats of the study: Among the cells sequenced in scalp samples are also the resident alphabeta T cells of normal skin.

It was from alopecia areata patients that lesional scalp punch biopsies and peripheral blood were collected. Sequencing used cDNA as its template, made by extracting RNA and reverse transcribing it. Some clones are missing from TCRdb's copy, which holds only in-frame ones; the method was immunoSEQ multiplex PCR. The data contain 9,500 to 15,000 clones, around three fifths of them singletons. The V gene lost 5 bases and the J gene lost 5 bases, with 4 bases spanning the gap. The CDR3 runs 10 residues. Germline values: CDR1 SQVTM, CDR2 ANQGSEA. On this clone: Its matching antigen is unknown.

The chain has TRBV29-1 and TRBJ2-1; no clear D. The receptor was isolated from a human donor with alopecia areata. The source material was skin. CDR3 protein: CSVRDNEQFF. The CDR3 DNA is TGCAGCGTTCGGGACAATGAGCAGTTCTTC.